This T cell receptor (beta chain) was captured in a study of blood T cell repertoires in COVID-19. Study-level information: COVID-19 samples from acute and convalescent phases originated in the United States, Italy and Spain. T cells, B-cell-depleted T cells, or PBMCs provided the cDNA or gDNA that served as material.

Authors' analysis steps: The authors estimated nucleated cell counts from reference gene primer amplification. The protocol was immunoSEQ multiplex PCR, while the TCRdb copy is restricted to in-frame clones and leaves out a portion. D and trimming come from the DNA, and the V and J calls and clone size come from that table. Here the sample spans over 65,000 clones, about nine tenths being singletons. The CDR3 consists of 17 residues. The germline gives CDR1 MDHEN, CDR2 SYDVKM. V lost 6 bases to trimming and J lost 1 base; unmatched junction nucleotides: 9. The TCR comes from a man aged 30-40 years with acute or convalescent COVID-19. The V gene is TRBV28, the J gene TRBJ2-6; 7 bases line up with TRBD1. The specimen sequenced was peripheral blood. CDR3: CASRRPTTGSGANVLTF. CDR3 in DNA: TGTGCCAGCAGGCGGCCCACGACAGGGTCTGGGGCCAACGTCCTGACTTTC.